Each of the 21 T cell receptor beta chains below was sequenced from the same sample in a study of T cells in Graves' hyperthyroidism and ophthalmopathy. Amplification yielded TCR beta CDR3 regions, with RNA transcripts as the source. The primer set for the first-round RT-PCR of the TCR CDR3 was HTBI. A single record per CDR3 protein comes from TCRdb applying MiXCR to the multiplex PCR reads. The sample holds hundreds of thousands of distinct CDR3 sequences, 20% to 25% seen once. Sequencing used blood. The receptors here all came from a woman in her 70s with Graves' ophthalmopathy.

As concerns this clonotype: Given a much more abundant clone one base away, this may be a read error. J is TRBJ2-1 and V is TRBV20-1; 13 positions agree with TRBD2. Germline V lookup: CDR1 DFQATT, CDR2 SNEGSKA (reference sequence). With V trimmed by 6 bases and J by 4 bases, 3 bases remained unmatched. This CDR3 spans 14 amino acids. The CDR3 protein is CSAWTSGGYNEQFF. The CDR3 DNA is TGCAGTGCGTGGACTAGCGGGGGTTACAATGAGCAGTTCTTC.

This clonotype has more than one count but fewer than ten. CDR3 region: CARQQGRHEQYF. CDR3 DNA sequence: TGTGCCAGACAACAGGGTCGCCACGAGCAGTACTTC. The V gene is TRBV19, the J gene TRBJ2-7; tentative D call: TRBD1 (6 bases). Germline V gene lookup returns CDR1 LNHDA and CDR2 SQIVND (reference sequence). Trimming stripped 9 bases from V and 5 bases from J, with 14 bases between. The CDR3 extends over 12 amino acids.

This clonotype was counted at least ten times. The chain recombines TRBV12-3 or TRBV12-4 with TRBJ2-7, with a possible D match to TRBD1 (5 bases). The CDR3 covers 15 residues. Trimming removed 8 bases at V and 4 bases at J, with 21 bases between. Here the CDR3 DNA reads TGTGCCAGCGCACCAAGTGGGCAAGGGGTTTACGAGCAGTACTTC. It encodes CASAPSGQGVYEQYF.

The J gene is TRBJ2-2, the V gene TRBV9; unclear D gene. Trimming stripped 0 bases from V and 6 bases from J, with 12 bases between. Germline CDR1 is SGDLS and CDR2 is YYNGEE. The CDR3 loop spans 15 amino acids. This chain's CDR3 is CASSVEARWAGELFF. The CDR3 DNA reads as TGTGCCAGCAGCGTAGAGGCGAGGTGGGCCGGGGAGCTGTTTTTT.

The chain is built from TRBV6-5 and TRBJ2-2; D is undetermined. V lost 2 bases, J lost 7 bases, and 5 bases lay in between. Per germline, CDR1 MNHEY and CDR2 SVGAGI. The CDR3 has 12 amino acids. CDR3 region: CASSYPGGELFF. The CDR3 nucleotides are TGTGCCAGCAGTTACCCGGGCGGGGAGCTGTTTTTT.

The chain carries TRBV18 and TRBJ2-7, with a possible D match to TRBD2 (6 bases). Germline-derived CDR1 and CDR2 are KGHSH and LQKENI. The V gene lost 2 bases and the J gene lost 3 bases, with 11 bases spanning the gap. The CDR3 consists of 14 residues. The CDR3 is CASSPSGGVYEQYF. CDR3 sequence (DNA): TGTGCCAGCTCACCATCGGGCGGGGTCTACGAGCAGTACTTC.

This clonotype was picked up many times. The chain carries TRBV3-1 and TRBJ1-1; D unclear. Germline V gives CDR1 LGHDT, CDR2 YNNKEL (reference sequence). V was clipped by 4 bases and J by 4 bases, with 13 bases between them. CDR3 length: 14 residues. The CDR3 DNA reads as TGTGCCAGCAGCCTGGGGAGGTTGGGCACTGAAGCTTTCTTT. This codes for CASSLGRLGTEAFF.

The sample holds many counts of this clonotype. The rearrangement joins TRBV10-3 to TRBJ1-4; tentative D call: TRBD1 (5 bases). Trimming pared 3 bases from V and 7 bases from J, leaving 15 bases between. Germline V gene sequence: CDR1 ENHRY, CDR2 SYGVKD. The CDR3 loop spans 15 amino acids. Here the CDR3 reads CAISEGRQGGEKLFF. CDR3 DNA sequence: TGTGCCATCAGTGAAGGAAGGCAGGGAGGTGAAAAACTGTTTTTT.

The table lists this clonotype with many counts. The J gene is TRBJ2-3, the V gene TRBV7-2, with a tentative D call TRBD1 (5 bases). The CDR3 is made up of 15 amino acids. Germline CDR1 is SGHTA and CDR2 is FQGNSA. With 1 base removed from V and 2 bases from J, the gap between germline ends came to 10 bases. The CDR3 DNA reads as TGTGCCAGCAGCTTAGTAAGGGGCTTCACAGATACGCAGTATTTT. It specifies CASSLVRGFTDTQYF.

This chain connects TRBV18 to TRBJ1-2; possibly TRBD1 for D (6 bases). The ends were cut back, 6 bases at V and 4 bases at J, with 21 bases in the middle. CDR3 length: 16 amino acids. CDR1 KGHSH and CDR2 LQKENI come from the germline V gene. The CDR3 loop is CASSSLGRQDGYGYTF. The CDR3 coding sequence is TGTGCCAGCTCCTCCTTGGGAAGACAGGACGGCTATGGCTACACCTTC.

This clonotype was picked up many times. J is TRBJ2-7 and V is TRBV28; 11 bases align to TRBD2. Trimming at V came to 5 bases and at J to 4 bases, leaving 7 bases not matched to a gene. The germline CDR1 and CDR2 sequences are MDHEN and SYDVKM. The length of the CDR3 is 15 residues. The CDR3 protein is CASSVAGGPAYEQYF. The CDR3 region has the DNA TGTGCCAGCAGTGTAGCGGGAGGGCCCGCTTACGAGCAGTACTTC.

This sequence joins TRBV10-3 and TRBJ2-7; D remains unclear. The V and J ends lost 3 bases and 6 bases respectively, with 9 bases between them. The CDR3 extends over 12 amino acids. CDR1 is ENHRY, CDR2 SYGVKD, per germline. CDR3: CAISEGPAEQYF. CDR3 bases: TGTGCCATCAGTGAAGGTCCCGCCGAGCAGTACTTC.

This clonotype was recorded many times. This rearrangement joins TRBV28 to TRBJ2-1, with D possibly being TRBD1 (6 bases). The ends were cut back, 3 bases at V and 0 bases at J, with 15 bases in the middle. Germline assignment: CDR1 MDHEN and CDR2 SYDVKM. The CDR3 runs to 17 residues. The CDR3 coding sequence is TGTGCCAGCAGTTTCCCTACAGGGCAGAGCTCCTACAATGAGCAGTTCTTC. It specifies CASSFPTGQSSYNEQFF.

The rearrangement uses TRBV6-2 or TRBV6-3 and TRBJ1-2, with D possibly TRBD1 on 6 matching bases. Trimming pared 4 bases from V and 2 bases from J, leaving 14 bases between. Per the germline V gene, CDR1 is MNHEY and CDR2 is SVGEGT. This CDR3 is 15 amino acids long. Here the CDR3 DNA reads TGTGCCAGCAGTTGGGGGGCAGATGGGAACTATGGCTACACCTTC. Protein: CASSWGADGNYGYTF.

The count of this clonotype is one. The CDR3 protein is CASSQDRAYNEQFF. The CDR3 DNA sequence: TGCGCCAGCAGCCAAGACAGGGCCTACAATGAGCAGTTCTTC. This chain links TRBV4-1 with TRBJ2-1; D might be TRBD1 (5 bases). Germline V gives CDR1 MGHRA, CDR2 YSYEKL. The CDR3 loop spans 14 amino acids. V gave up 0 bases and J gave up 2 bases, with 5 bases separating them.

This sequence joins TRBV28 and TRBJ2-7; D remains unclear. The CDR3 is made up of 13 amino acids. Between the trimmed V and J ends, which lost 7 bases and 5 bases, there was a span of 15 bases. CDR1 MDHEN and CDR2 SYDVKM come from the germline V gene. The chain's CDR3 is CASMRTFVHEQYF. CDR3 DNA: TGTGCCAGCATGCGGACCTTCGTCCACGAGCAGTACTTC.

This clonotype was detected many times. This chain links TRBV28 with TRBJ2-4, with TRBD1 matching over 11 bases. Trimming took 4 bases from V and 8 from J; bases not matched to a gene: 4. From germline, CDR1 is MDHEN and CDR2 SYDVKM. CDR3 length equals 14 residues. For the CDR3, the DNA is TGTGCCAGCAGTTCCCAGGGACAGGGGGACATTCAGTACTTC. Translation gives CASSSQGQGDIQYF.

This chain connects TRBV7-3 to TRBJ2-7; 8 nucleotides align to TRBD2. Germline CDR1 SGHTA, CDR2 FQGTGA. J gave up 6 bases and V 2 bases, and 12 bases lay outside the gene matches. The CDR3 sequence is 16 residues long. CDR3 DNA: TGTGCCAGCAGCTTAGTCGGGGGGAGCGGGAGTTCCGAGCAGTACTTC. Its translation is CASSLVGGSGSSEQYF. The variable domain in full, with the rest retrieved from reference TRBV7-3 and TRBJ2-7, is GAGVSQTPSNKVTEKGKYVELRCDPISGHTALYWYRQSLGQGPEFLIYFQGTGAADDSGLPNDRFFAVRPEGSVSTLKIQRTERGDSAVYLCASSLVGGSGSSEQYFGPGTRLTVT.

In this sample, this clonotype turned up a few times. V usage is TRBV7-9 and J usage is TRBJ1-3, with a possible D match to TRBD1 (6 bases). This CDR3 is built from 15 residues. Germline-derived CDR1 and CDR2 are SEHNR and FQNEAQ (reference sequence). The V end lost 8 bases, the J end lost 1 base, and 15 bases lay between the germline ends. The DNA of the CDR3 is TGTGCCAGCTTTGGGCGGGGGCAGTCTGGAAACACCATATATTTT. Translating gives CASFGRGQSGNTIYF.

The V gene is TRBV29-1, the J gene TRBJ2-7; D is possibly TRBD1 (6 bases). CDR3 length: 12 amino acids. Germline lookup yields CDR1 SQVTM and CDR2 ANQGSEA. V was shortened by 7 bases and J by 4 bases, with 14 bases between the two germline ends. The CDR3 sequence: CSGQDSSYEQYF. The CDR3 coding sequence is TGCAGCGGACAGGACAGCTCTTACGAGCAGTACTTC.

The DNA for the CDR3 is TGTGCCAGCAGGGGGGACAGGGGGCGCACCGGGGAGCTGTTTTTT. This codes for CASRGDRGRTGELFF. The rearrangement uses TRBV9 and TRBJ2-2; 12 nucleotides match TRBD1. The CDR3 consists of 15 residues. Germline V gene sequence: CDR1 SGDLS, CDR2 YYNGEE. V lost 5 bases and J lost 4; bases outside the gene matches: 3.